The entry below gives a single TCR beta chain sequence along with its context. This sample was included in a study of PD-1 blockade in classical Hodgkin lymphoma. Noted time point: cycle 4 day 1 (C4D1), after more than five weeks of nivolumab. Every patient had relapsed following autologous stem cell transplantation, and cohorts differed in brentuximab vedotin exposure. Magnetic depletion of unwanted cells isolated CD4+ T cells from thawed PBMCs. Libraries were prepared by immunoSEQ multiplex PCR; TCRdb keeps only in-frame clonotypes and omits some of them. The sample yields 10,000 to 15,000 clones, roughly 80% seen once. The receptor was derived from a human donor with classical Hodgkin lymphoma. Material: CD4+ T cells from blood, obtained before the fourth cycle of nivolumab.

In nucleotides, the CDR3 is TGTGCCAGCAGCCAAGAGGGGGGGGGCTCCTACAATGAGCAGTTCTTC. This codes for CASSQEGGGSYNEQFF. The V call is TRBV4-2, the J call TRBJ2-1; TRBD2 aligns across 7 bases. The CDR3 spans 16 residues. CDR1 and CDR2 (germline): LGHNA, YNFKEQ. V was pared by 0 bases and J by 0 bases, with 2 bases of the junction left unmatched.